This T cell receptor (beta chain) was sequenced during a study of T cell responses to AZD1222 COVID-19 vaccine. Data came from immunoSEQ multiplex PCR; TCRdb stores just in-frame clones and leaves some out. The repertoire consists of some 150,000 clones, with roughly 90% occurring once and the leading ten covering more than 4%. Trimming cost V 2 bases and J 7 bases, with 9 bases left between them. Per germline, CDR1 SGHKS and CDR2 YYEKEE (reference sequence). The CDR3 is 13 amino acids. This chain uses TRBV5-5 with TRBJ1-4; D gene ambiguous. The sequence was collected from an adult who received the AZD1222 COVID-19 vaccine. The material sequenced was peripheral blood, taken 28 days after the second AZD1222 dose. The CDR3: CASSLGSGEKLFF. The CDR3 nucleotides read TGTGCCAGCAGCTTAGGGTCGGGTGAAAAACTGTTTTTT. Looking up the rest from reference TRBV5-5 and TRBJ1-4 gives the full variable domain: DAGVTQSPTHLIKTRGQQVTLRCSPISGHKSVSWYQQVLGQGPQFIFQYYEKEERGRGNFPDRFSARQFPNYSSELNVNALLLGDSALYLCASSLGSGEKLFFGSGTQLSVL.